One sample yielded the 29 T cell receptor beta chains listed below, sequenced in a study of T cell changes during pregnancy in multiple sclerosis. Profiled with immunoSEQ multiplex PCR; TCRdb holds only in-frame clones, not every one. This table has 35,000 to 50,000 clones, approximately 92% appearing once. Sequencing used CD4+ T cells from peripheral blood mononuclear cells, obtained in the first trimester of pregnancy. The receptors stem from a female donor with multiple sclerosis, enrolled in a pregnancy study.

The gene calls are TRBV18 and TRBJ2-7, with 9 bases that match TRBD1. With V trimmed by 3 bases and J by 4 bases, 7 bases remained unmatched. The CDR3 totals 15 residues. In germline, CDR1 is KGHSH, CDR2 LQKENI. CDR3 in DNA: TGTGCCAGCTCACCGCCGGGACAGGGTCGATACGAGCAGTACTTC. It encodes CASSPPGQGRYEQYF.

This chain joins TRBV5-1 and TRBJ1-1, with a tentative D call TRBD1 (6 bases). The CDR3 extends over 16 amino acids. CDR1 is SGHRS, CDR2 YFSETQ, per germline. Deletions cut 2 bases from V and 0 bases from J, with 14 bases between. CDR3 residues: CASSLQGRPLNTEAFF. CDR3 in DNA: TGCGCCAGCAGCTTACAGGGTCGCCCTTTGAACACTGAAGCTTTCTTT.

The rearrangement joins TRBV9 to TRBJ2-5; 8 nucleotides match TRBD2. Germline-derived CDR1 and CDR2 are SGDLS and YYNGEE. V lost 4 bases and J lost 5; bases outside the gene matches: 10. The CDR3 runs 15 residues. As DNA, the CDR3 is TGTGCCAGCAGCCCATTCGGGGGGGGCTTCGAGACCCAGTACTTC. Protein product: CASSPFGGGFETQYF.

The chain joins TRBV19 to TRBJ1-3, with D maybe TRBD1 (6 bases). Germline V gives CDR1 LNHDA, CDR2 SQIVND (reference sequence). The V end lost 5 bases, the J end lost 0 bases, and 20 bases lay between the germline ends. There are 18 residues in the CDR3. This CDR3 is CASSFLPTGPSSGNTIYF. In DNA form, the CDR3 reads TGTGCCAGTAGTTTCCTACCGACAGGACCTTCCTCTGGAAACACCATATATTTT. The complete variable domain, with remaining parts taken from reference TRBV19 and TRBJ1-3, reads DGGITQSPKYLFRKEGQNVTLSCEQNLNHDAMYWYRQDPGQGLRLIYYSQIVNDFQKGDIAEGYSVSREKKESFPLTVTSAQKNPTAFYLCASSFLPTGPSSGNTIYFGEGSWLTVV.

This clone was observed once. The chain has TRBV4-1 and TRBJ2-1; 9 nucleotides agree with TRBD1. The germline V gene has CDR1 MGHRA and CDR2 YSYEKL. The junction had 7 bases not matched to a gene; V was cut back by 1 base and J by 9 bases. This CDR3 is built from 15 residues. CDR3 protein: CASSQAGQGGGEQFF. In nucleotides, the CDR3 is TGCGCCAGCAGCCAAGCGGGACAGGGAGGAGGTGAGCAGTTCTTC.

The chain recombines TRBV7-2 with TRBJ2-3; 7 bases map to TRBD2. The V gene end was trimmed by 5 bases and the J gene end by 5 bases; junction bases not matched to a gene: 7. The CDR3 loop spans 14 amino acids. Germline V gene data show CDR1 as SGHTA and CDR2 as FQGNSA. This chain's CDR3 is CASSGGGSGDTQYF. CDR3 sequence (DNA): TGTGCCAGCAGCGGGGGAGGGTCGGGAGATACGCAGTATTTT.

This clone has a handful of counts. The chain recombines TRBV4-3 with TRBJ2-5; D is undetermined. Germline-derived CDR1 and CDR2 are LGHNA and YSLEER. Trimming stripped 4 bases from V and 4 bases from J, with 19 bases between. This CDR3 has 16 amino acids. The CDR3 reads CASSRSAARVGETQYF. CDR3 bases: TGCGCCAGCAGCCGGTCGGCAGCCCGGGTAGGAGAGACCCAGTACTTC.

The chain joins TRBV11-1 to TRBJ1-1; D may be TRBD1 (6 bases). V was pared by 5 bases and J by 4 bases, with 11 bases between. Germline CDR1 is SGHAT and CDR2 is FQDESV (reference sequence). This CDR3 contains 13 residues. CDR3 nucleotides: TGTGCCAGCAGCCAGAGGGGGGGCACTGAAGCTTTCTTT. It codes for CASSQRGGTEAFF. The full variable domain, rest sourced from reference TRBV11-1 and TRBJ1-1, is EAEVAQSPRYKITEKSQAVAFWCDPISGHATLYWYRQILGQGPELLVQFQDESVVDDSQLPKDRFSAERLKGVDSTLKIQPAELGDSAMYLCASSQRGGTEAFFGQGTRLTVV.

This clone was seen a handful of times. The V call is TRBV19, the J call TRBJ2-3; the match to TRBD1 covers 8 bases. This CDR3 region has 13 residues. V dropped 7 bases and J dropped 7; count of bases not matched to a gene: 7. Germline CDR1 and CDR2: LNHDA and SQIVND (reference sequence). CDR3 in amino acids: CASKGTGKHTQYF. The CDR3 DNA follows: TGTGCCAGTAAGGGGACAGGCAAGCATACGCAGTATTTT.

V gene TRBV6-4 combines with J gene TRBJ2-7, with D perhaps matching TRBD1 (5 bases). Germline V gene sequence: CDR1 MRHNA, CDR2 SNTAGT. Trimming took 4 bases from V and 2 from J, leaving 9 bases between them. The CDR3 runs 13 residues. The CDR3 coding sequence is TGTGCCAGCAGTGTGCAGGGCCCCTACGAGCAGTACTTC. Translating gives CASSVQGPYEQYF.

DNA for the CDR3: TGTGCCAGCAGCAAGCGGGGGGCCCTCGAGGAGCAGTTCTTC. It yields the protein CASSKRGALEEQFF. The chain uses TRBV6-4 and TRBJ2-1, with TRBD2 matching over 9 bases. CDR1 MRHNA and CDR2 SNTAGT come from the germline V gene. The CDR3 has 14 amino acids. The V and J ends lost 6 bases and 10 bases, in that order; junction bases with no gene match: 10.

The rearrangement links TRBV10-3 to TRBJ1-2; 9 bases agree with TRBD1. The CDR3 is 15 residues long. Looked up from germline, CDR1 is ENHRY and CDR2 is SYGVKD. After removal of 0 bases from V and 8 bases from J, the junction contained 7 bases not matched to a gene. As DNA, the CDR3 is TGTGCCATCAGTGAGTCCGGACAGGGGAATGGAGGCTACACCTTC. It codes for CAISESGQGNGGYTF.

The chain couples TRBV28 to TRBJ1-2; 7 bases line up with TRBD1. From germline, CDR1 is MDHEN and CDR2 SYDVKM. This CDR3 has 16 amino acids. V gave up 5 bases and J gave up 5 bases; unmatched junction bases: 14. The CDR3 DNA is TGTGCCAGCAGTCTACACAGAGCCGGGACAGAATATGGCTACACCTTC. Translation gives CASSLHRAGTEYGYTF.

This clone was found once. The chain is built from TRBV19 and TRBJ2-3, with D possibly being TRBD2 (5 bases). V lost 4 bases to trimming and J lost 4 bases, with 18 bases between them. CDR1 and CDR2 from the germline V gene are LNHDA and SQIVND (reference sequence). This CDR3 is 16 amino acids long. The CDR3 DNA follows: TGTGCCAGTAGTAAGGAGAGAGGGCCGGCGGCAGATACGCAGTATTTT. As protein: CASSKERGPAADTQYF.

This rearrangement joins TRBV11-2 to TRBJ2-1, with 9 bases fitting TRBD2. J was trimmed by 6 bases and V by 0 bases; bases with no gene match: 12. This CDR3 has 18 residues. The V gene's germline CDR1 is SGHAT and CDR2 FQNNGV. In DNA form, the CDR3 reads TGTGCCAGCAGCTTAGATCTTGCGGGAGGGCCAATTTTCAATGAGCAGTTCTTC. Protein sequence: CASSLDLAGGPIFNEQFF.

This clone was seen a single time. This chain uses TRBV5-6 with TRBJ2-7, with 10 bases fitting TRBD2. Germline V gene data show CDR1 as SGHDT and CDR2 as YYEEEE. V dropped 2 bases and J dropped 3; count of bases not matched to a gene: 2. The CDR3 extends over 14 amino acids. CDR3 sequence (DNA): TGTGCCAGCAGCTTCGGGACTAGCGTCTACGAGCAGTACTTC. It codes for CASSFGTSVYEQYF.

Here the CDR3 DNA reads TGTGCCAGCAGTGAACTCGGTCTCATCTACGAGCAGTACTTC. Its protein is CASSELGLIYEQYF. This chain joins TRBV25-1 and TRBJ2-7; D unresolved. Trimming left V 2 bases short and J 3 bases short, with 11 bases between. This CDR3 contains 14 residues. Germline assignment: CDR1 MGHDK and CDR2 SYGVNS.

The chain carries TRBV28 and TRBJ2-1, with 7 bases lining up with TRBD1. The V gene end was trimmed by 5 bases and the J gene end by 6 bases; junction bases not matched to a gene: 4. CDR1 and CDR2 from the germline V gene are MDHEN and SYDVKM. This CDR3 is built from 13 residues. Written as DNA, the CDR3 is TGTGCCAGCAGTGTTGGGACAGCCAATGAGCAGTTCTTC. Residues: CASSVGTANEQFF.

The V gene is TRBV15, the J gene TRBJ2-1; 9 bases are shared with TRBD2. V was clipped by 0 bases and J by 15 bases; unmatched bases: 6. The V gene's germline CDR1 is LNHNV and CDR2 YYDKDF (reference sequence). The CDR3 consists of 13 residues. The CDR3 sequence is CATSRDKLAGRFF. CDR3 nucleotides: TGTGCCACCAGCAGAGATAAGCTAGCGGGGCGGTTCTTC. The entire variable domain, with the rest obtained from reference TRBV15 and TRBJ2-1, is as follows: DAMVIQNPRYQVTQFGKPVTLSCSQTLNHNVMYWYQQKSSQAPKLLFHYYDKDFNNEADTPDNFQSRRPNTSFCFLDIRSPGLGDTAMYLCATSRDKLAGRFFGPGTRLTVL.

The chain combines TRBV2 with TRBJ1-2; D may be TRBD1 (6 bases). Germline V gives CDR1 SNHLY, CDR2 FYNNEI. V lost 8 bases and J lost 2, with 18 bases in between. The CDR3 is made up of 15 amino acids. CDR3 residues: CASDPQQGSNYGYTF. CDR3 DNA sequence: TGTGCCAGCGACCCCCAACAGGGCTCAAACTATGGCTACACCTTC.

The chain employs TRBV7-2 and TRBJ2-3, with 10 bases that match TRBD2. The CDR3 length is 16 residues. The germline gives CDR1 SGHTA, CDR2 FQGNSA. The junction had 4 bases not matched to a gene; V was cut back by 3 bases and J by 1 base. The CDR3 sequence: CASSLLAGVGTDTQYF. The CDR3 DNA reads as TGTGCCAGCAGCTTGCTAGCGGGAGTTGGCACAGATACGCAGTATTTT. Full variable domain (remainder filled in from reference TRBV7-2 and TRBJ2-3): GAGVSQSPSNKVTEKGKDVELRCDPISGHTALYWYRQSLGQGLEFLIYFQGNSAPDKSGLPSDRFSAERTGGSVSTLTIQRTQQEDSAVYLCASSLLAGVGTDTQYFGPGTRLTVL.

This clone was seen once. The chain couples TRBV5-1 to TRBJ2-1; 10 bases match TRBD2. This CDR3 region has 14 residues. The junction had 4 bases not matched to a gene; V was cut back by 4 bases and J by 6 bases. Germline V gene data show CDR1 as SGHRS and CDR2 as YFSETQ. Here the CDR3 reads CASSLWTSGNEQFF. The CDR3 region has the DNA TGCGCCAGCAGCCTCTGGACTAGCGGCAATGAGCAGTTCTTC.

The rearrangement uses TRBV28 and TRBJ2-2; tentatively, D is TRBD2 (6 bases). The CDR3 contains 17 residues. The germline gives CDR1 MDHEN, CDR2 SYDVKM. Trimming pared 6 bases from V and 3 bases from J, leaving 20 bases between. The DNA of the CDR3 is TGTGCCAGCAGCCCATTTGTACGGAGGGCGTACACCGGGGAGCTGTTTTTT. Translating it yields CASSPFVRRAYTGELFF.

The chain combines TRBV29-1 with TRBJ2-7, with 10 bases lining up with TRBD2. CDR1 is SQVTM, CDR2 ANQGSEA, per germline. CDR3 length: 14 amino acids. The junction had 6 bases not matched to a gene; V was cut back by 5 bases and J by 2 bases. CDR3 in DNA: TGCAGCGTTAGGGAACTAGCGGGAACCTACGAGCAGTACTTC. Protein sequence: CSVRELAGTYEQYF.

The V call is TRBV5-1, the J call TRBJ2-4; D might be TRBD1 (6 bases). Trimming removed 3 bases at V and 0 bases at J, with 16 bases between. The CDR3 extends over 17 amino acids. The germline V gene has CDR1 SGHRS and CDR2 YFSETQ. For the CDR3, the DNA is TGCGCCAGCAGCTCCCGGTTAGGGGACATAGCCAAAAACATTCAGTACTTC. This encodes CASSSRLGDIAKNIQYF.

The chain links TRBV11-1 to TRBJ2-7; D gene unclear. The CDR3 extends over 14 amino acids. V lost 1 base, J lost 0 bases, and 7 bases lay in between. The germline V gene has CDR1 SGHAT and CDR2 FQDESV (reference sequence). The CDR3 region has the DNA TGTGCCAGCAGCTTAGTTACGGGCTCCTACGAGCAGTACTTC. Translated: CASSLVTGSYEQYF.

The chain uses TRBV30 and TRBJ1-1; D is undetermined. The CDR3 loop spans 11 amino acids. Germline V gene data show CDR1 as GTSNPN and CDR2 as SVGIG (reference sequence). Trimming removed 6 bases from V and 1 base from J, with 6 bases in between. For the CDR3, the DNA is TGTGCCTGTGAGCGGAACACTGAAGCTTTCTTT. Translation: CACERNTEAFF.

This clone occurred once. The chain couples TRBV27 to TRBJ2-3; possibly TRBD2 for D (6 bases). Trimming left V 7 bases short and J 9 bases short, with 23 bases between. CDR1 and CDR2 (germline): MNHEY, SMNVEV (reference sequence). CDR3 length: 15 amino acids. CDR3 bases: TGTGCCAGCACCAATGGGGGACTCCCGGTCCCAACGCAGTATTTT. It encodes CASTNGGLPVPTQYF.

The gene calls are TRBV6-1 and TRBJ2-7; tentative D call: TRBD2 (6 bases). Between the trimmed V and J ends, which lost 2 bases and 2 bases, there was a span of 25 bases. Per germline, CDR1 MNHNS and CDR2 SASEGT. This CDR3 is 19 amino acids long. CDR3 nucleotide sequence: TGTGCCAGCAGTGAATCTGTGGTGTGGACCGGGACTCCGCCCTACGAGCAGTACTTC. It is translated as CASSESVVWTGTPPYEQYF.